Sequencing of this TCR beta chain was carried out in a study of Ad26.COV2.S vaccination and SARS-CoV-2 variants. Study details: Intramuscular Ad26.COV2.S doses were given once or twice, 56 days apart.

Treatment of the sample: roughly 20 received Ad26.COV2.S at low or high dose, single or two shots; several received placebo; per-sample allocation not given. Samples were taken on day 63 after the first vaccine or placebo injection. An Ad26 vector expressing Wuhan-strain SARS-CoV-2 spike served as the vaccine. Sequencing used immunoSEQ multiplex PCR; TCRdb keeps in-frame clones, though not all of them. The repertoire has 300,000 to 400,000 clones, around nine tenths of them found once; the top ten carry about 3.4%. The CDR3 is 15 amino acids. V was pared by 0 bases and J by 5 bases, with 14 bases between. Germline V gene lookup returns CDR1 SGDLS and CDR2 YYNGEE. This clone was seen a handful of times. What it recognizes is unknown. Broader study findings: Vaccinated and placebo-treated recipients had similar non-spike TCR breadth. People given the vaccine had a wider spike-specific TCR breadth than placebo recipients did.

The TCR sequence derives from a person aged 18 to 65 who received the Ad26.COV2.S COVID-19 vaccine or a placebo. This chain links TRBV9 with TRBJ2-5; TRBD2 is a possible D gene (5 bases). Sequencing used peripheral blood, obtained in a trial of Ad26.COV2.S vaccine versus placebo. The CDR3 protein is CASSVESRGWETQYF. CDR3 nucleotide sequence: TGTGCCAGCAGCGTAGAGTCCCGGGGTTGGGAGACCCAGTACTTC. The entire variable domain, with the rest obtained from reference TRBV9 and TRBJ2-5, is as follows: DSGVTQTPKHLITATGQRVTLRCSPRSGDLSVYWYQQSLDQGLQFLIQYYNGEERAKGNILERFSAQQFPDLHSELNLSSLELGDSALYFCASSVESRGWETQYFGPGTRLLVL.